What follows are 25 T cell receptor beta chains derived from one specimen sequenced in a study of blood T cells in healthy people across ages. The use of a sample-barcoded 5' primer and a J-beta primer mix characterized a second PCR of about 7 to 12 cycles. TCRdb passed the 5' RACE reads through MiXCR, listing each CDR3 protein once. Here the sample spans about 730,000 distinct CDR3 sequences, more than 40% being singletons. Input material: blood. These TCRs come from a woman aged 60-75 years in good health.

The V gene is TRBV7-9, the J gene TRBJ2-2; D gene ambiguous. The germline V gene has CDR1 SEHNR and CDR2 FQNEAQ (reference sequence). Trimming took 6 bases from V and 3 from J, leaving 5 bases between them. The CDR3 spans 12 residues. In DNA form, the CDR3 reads TGTGCCAGCAGAGAGTACACCGGGGAGCTGTTTTTT. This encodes CASREYTGELFF.

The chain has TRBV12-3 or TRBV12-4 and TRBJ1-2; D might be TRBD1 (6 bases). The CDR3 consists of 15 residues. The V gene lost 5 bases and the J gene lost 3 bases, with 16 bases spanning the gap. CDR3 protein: CASSPGGGLDYGYTF. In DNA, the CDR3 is TGTGCCAGCAGTCCCGGTGGGGGGCTGGACTATGGCTACACCTTC.

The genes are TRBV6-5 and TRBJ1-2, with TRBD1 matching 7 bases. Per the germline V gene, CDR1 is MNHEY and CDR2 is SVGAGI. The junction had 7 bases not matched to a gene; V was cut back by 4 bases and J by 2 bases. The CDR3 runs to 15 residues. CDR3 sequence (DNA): TGTGCCAGCAGTTTGAGGGCAGGGGGAAACTATGGCTACACCTTC. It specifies CASSLRAGGNYGYTF.

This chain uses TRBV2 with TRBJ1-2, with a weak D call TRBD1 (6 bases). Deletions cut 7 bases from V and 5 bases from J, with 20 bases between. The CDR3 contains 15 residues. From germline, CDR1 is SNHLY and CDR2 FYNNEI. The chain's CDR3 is CASIQAQGMGYGYTF. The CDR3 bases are TGTGCCAGCATCCAGGCCCAGGGGATGGGGTATGGCTACACCTTC.

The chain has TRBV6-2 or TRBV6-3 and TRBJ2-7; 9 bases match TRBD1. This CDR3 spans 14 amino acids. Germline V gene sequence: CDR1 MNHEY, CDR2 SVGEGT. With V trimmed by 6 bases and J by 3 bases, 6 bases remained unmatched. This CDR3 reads CASSRRGQGYEQYF. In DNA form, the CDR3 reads TGTGCCAGCAGCCGTCGGGGACAGGGCTACGAGCAGTACTTC.

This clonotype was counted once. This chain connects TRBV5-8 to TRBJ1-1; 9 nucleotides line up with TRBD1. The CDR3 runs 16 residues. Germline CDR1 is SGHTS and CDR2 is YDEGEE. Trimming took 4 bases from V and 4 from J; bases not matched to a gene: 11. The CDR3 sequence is CASSPYGTGWGTEAFF. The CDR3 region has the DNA TGTGCCAGCAGCCCGTACGGGACAGGGTGGGGCACTGAAGCTTTCTTT. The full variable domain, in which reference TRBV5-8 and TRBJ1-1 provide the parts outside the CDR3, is EAGVTQSPTHLIKTRGQQATLRCSPISGHTSVYWYQQALGLGLQFLLWYDEGEERNRGNFPPRFSGRQFPNYSSELNVNALELEDSALYLCASSPYGTGWGTEAFFGQGTRLTVV.

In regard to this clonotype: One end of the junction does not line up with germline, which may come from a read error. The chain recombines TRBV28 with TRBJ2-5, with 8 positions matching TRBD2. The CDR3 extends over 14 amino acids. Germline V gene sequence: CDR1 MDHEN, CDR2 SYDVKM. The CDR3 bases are TGTGCCAGCTGTTTAGCGGGGAACCAAGAGACCCAGTACTTC. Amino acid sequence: CASCLAGNQETQYF.

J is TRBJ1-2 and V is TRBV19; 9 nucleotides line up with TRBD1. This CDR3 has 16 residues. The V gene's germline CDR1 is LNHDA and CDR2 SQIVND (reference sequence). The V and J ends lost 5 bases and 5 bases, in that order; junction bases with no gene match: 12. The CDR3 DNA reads TGTGCCAGTAGTGGTAACAGGGGGCACCGGGATTATGGCTACACCTTC. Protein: CASSGNRGHRDYGYTF. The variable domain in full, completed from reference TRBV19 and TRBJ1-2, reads DGGITQSPKYLFRKEGQNVTLSCEQNLNHDAMYWYRQDPGQGLRLIYYSQIVNDFQKGDIAEGYSVSREKKESFPLTVTSAQKNPTAFYLCASSGNRGHRDYGYTFGSGTRLTVV.

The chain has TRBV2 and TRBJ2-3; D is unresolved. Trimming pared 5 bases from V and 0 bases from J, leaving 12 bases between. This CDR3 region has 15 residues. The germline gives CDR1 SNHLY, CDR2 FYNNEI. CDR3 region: CASSYDGASTDTQYF. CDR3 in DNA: TGTGCCAGCAGTTACGACGGAGCTAGCACAGATACGCAGTATTTT.

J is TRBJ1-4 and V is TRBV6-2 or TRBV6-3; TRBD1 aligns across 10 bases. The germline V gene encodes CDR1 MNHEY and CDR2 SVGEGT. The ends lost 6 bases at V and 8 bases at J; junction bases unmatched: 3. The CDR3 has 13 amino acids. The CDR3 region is CASRGTGEEKLFF. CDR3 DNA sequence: TGTGCCAGCAGAGGGACAGGGGAGGAAAAACTGTTTTTT.

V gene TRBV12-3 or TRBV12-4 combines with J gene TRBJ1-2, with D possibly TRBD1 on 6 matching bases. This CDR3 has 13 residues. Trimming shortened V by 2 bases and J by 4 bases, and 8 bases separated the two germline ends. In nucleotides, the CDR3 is TGTGCCAGCAGTTTACGGACAGTCTATGGCTACACCTTC. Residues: CASSLRTVYGYTF.

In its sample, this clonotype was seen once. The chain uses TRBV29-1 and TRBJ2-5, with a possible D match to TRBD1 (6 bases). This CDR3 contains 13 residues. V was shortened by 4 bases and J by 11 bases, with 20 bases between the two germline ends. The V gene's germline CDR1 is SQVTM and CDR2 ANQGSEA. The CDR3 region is CSVGEGVFNEQYF. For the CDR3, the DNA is TGCAGCGTTGGAGAGGGGGTCTTCAATGAGCAGTACTTC.

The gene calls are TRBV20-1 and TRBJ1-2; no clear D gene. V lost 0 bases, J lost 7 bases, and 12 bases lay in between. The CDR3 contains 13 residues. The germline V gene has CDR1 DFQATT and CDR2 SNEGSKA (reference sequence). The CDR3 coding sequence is TGCAGTGCTAGAGATAGGGCCCAAAGTGGCTACACCTTC. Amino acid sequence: CSARDRAQSGYTF.

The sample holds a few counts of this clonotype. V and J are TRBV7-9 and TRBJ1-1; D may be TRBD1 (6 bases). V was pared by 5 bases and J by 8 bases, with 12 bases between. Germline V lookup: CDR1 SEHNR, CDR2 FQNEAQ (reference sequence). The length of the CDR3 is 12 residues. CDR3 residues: CASSLQGPEAFF. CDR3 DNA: TGTGCCAGCAGCCTCCAGGGGCCAGAAGCTTTCTTT.

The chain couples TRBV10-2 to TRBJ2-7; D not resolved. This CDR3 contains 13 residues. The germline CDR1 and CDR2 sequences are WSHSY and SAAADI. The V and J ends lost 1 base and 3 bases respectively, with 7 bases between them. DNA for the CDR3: TGCGCCAGCAGTGAGTATGGCGGCTACGAGCAGTACTTC. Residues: CASSEYGGYEQYF.

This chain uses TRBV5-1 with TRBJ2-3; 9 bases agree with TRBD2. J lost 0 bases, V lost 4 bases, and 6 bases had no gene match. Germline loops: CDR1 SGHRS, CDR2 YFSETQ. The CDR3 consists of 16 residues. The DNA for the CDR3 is TGCGCCAGCAGCCCCTCCCTAGCGGGGAGCACAGATACGCAGTATTTT. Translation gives CASSPSLAGSTDTQYF.

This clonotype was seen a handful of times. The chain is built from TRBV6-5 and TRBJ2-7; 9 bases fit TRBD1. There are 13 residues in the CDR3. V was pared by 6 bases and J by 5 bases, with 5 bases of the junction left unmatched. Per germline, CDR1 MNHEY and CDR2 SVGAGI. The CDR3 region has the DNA TGTGCCAGCAGACGACAGGGGGTGGACGAGCAGTACTTC. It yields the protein CASRRQGVDEQYF.

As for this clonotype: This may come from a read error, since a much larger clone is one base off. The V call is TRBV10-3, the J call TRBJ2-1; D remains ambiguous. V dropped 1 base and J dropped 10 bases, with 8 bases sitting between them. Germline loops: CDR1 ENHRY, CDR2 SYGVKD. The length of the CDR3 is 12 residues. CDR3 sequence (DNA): TGTGCCATCAGTGAGTTGAGTTACGAGCAGTTCTTC. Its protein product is CAISELSYEQFF.

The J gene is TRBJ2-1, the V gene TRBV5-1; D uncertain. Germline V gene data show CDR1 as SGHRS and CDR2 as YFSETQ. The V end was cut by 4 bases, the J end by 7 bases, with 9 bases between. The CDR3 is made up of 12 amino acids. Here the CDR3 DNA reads TGCGCCAGCAGCATTTCCGATAATGAGCAGTTCTTC. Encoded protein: CASSISDNEQFF. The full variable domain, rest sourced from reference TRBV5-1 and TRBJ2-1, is KAGVTQTPRYLIKTRGQQVTLSCSPISGHRSVSWYQQTPGQGLQFLFEYFSETQRNKGNFPGRFSGRQFSNSRSEMNVSTLELGDSALYLCASSISDNEQFFGPGTRLTVL.

The CDR3 loop is CSARGGPTQETQYF. The CDR3 nucleotides read TGCAGTGCTAGGGGCGGCCCCACCCAAGAGACCCAGTACTTC. The rearrangement uses TRBV20-1 and TRBJ2-5, with D hard to call. The germline gives CDR1 DFQATT, CDR2 SNEGSKA (reference sequence). This CDR3 has 14 amino acids. V was pared by 3 bases and J by 1 base, with 12 bases between.

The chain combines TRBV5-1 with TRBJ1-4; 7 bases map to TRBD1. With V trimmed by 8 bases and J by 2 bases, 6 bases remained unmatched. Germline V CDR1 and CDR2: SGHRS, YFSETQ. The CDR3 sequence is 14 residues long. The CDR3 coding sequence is TGCGCCAGTAGCCGGGACAGTACTAATGAAAAACTGTTTTTT. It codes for CASSRDSTNEKLFF.

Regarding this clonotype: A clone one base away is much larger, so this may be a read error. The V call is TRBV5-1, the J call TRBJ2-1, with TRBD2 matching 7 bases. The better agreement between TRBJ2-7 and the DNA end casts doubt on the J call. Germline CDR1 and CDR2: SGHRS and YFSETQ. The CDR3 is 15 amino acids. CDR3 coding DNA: TGCGCCAGCAGCTTGGGCTCTGGCGGGAGCAATGAGCAGTACTTC. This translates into CASSLGSGGSNEQYF.

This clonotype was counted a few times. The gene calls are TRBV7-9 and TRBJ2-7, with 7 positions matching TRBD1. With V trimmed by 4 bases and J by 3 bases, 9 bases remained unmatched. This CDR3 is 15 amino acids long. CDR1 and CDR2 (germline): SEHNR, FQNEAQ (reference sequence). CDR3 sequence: CASSSVTGTVYEQYF. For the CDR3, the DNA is TGTGCCAGCAGCTCCGTGACAGGGACCGTCTACGAGCAGTACTTC. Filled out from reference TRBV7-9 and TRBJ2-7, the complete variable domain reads DTGVSQNPRHKITKRGQNVTFRCDPISEHNRLYWYRQTLGQGPEFLTYFQNEAQLEKSRLLSDRFSAERPKGSFSTLEIQRTEQGDSAMYLCASSSVTGTVYEQYFGPGTRLTVT.

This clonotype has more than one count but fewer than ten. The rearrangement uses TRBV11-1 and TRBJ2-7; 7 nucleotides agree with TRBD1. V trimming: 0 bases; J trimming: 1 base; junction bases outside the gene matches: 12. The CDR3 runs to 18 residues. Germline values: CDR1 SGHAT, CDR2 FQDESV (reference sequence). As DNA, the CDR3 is TGTGCCAGCAGCTTAGCTCGGGTGGGACAGTCGAGATCCTACGAGCAGTACTTC. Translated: CASSLARVGQSRSYEQYF.

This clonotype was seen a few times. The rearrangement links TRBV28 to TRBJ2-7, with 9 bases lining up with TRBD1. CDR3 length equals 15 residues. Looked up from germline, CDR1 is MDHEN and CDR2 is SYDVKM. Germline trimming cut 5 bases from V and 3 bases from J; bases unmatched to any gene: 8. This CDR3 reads CASSLRDRAYYEQYF. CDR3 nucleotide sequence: TGTGCCAGCAGTCTCAGGGACAGGGCTTACTACGAGCAGTACTTC.